This T cell receptor beta chain stems from a study of T cells after yellow fever vaccination. Overall study results and limits: Clonotypes shared by both compartments, CD4 and CD8, made up a small share.

This clonotype was recorded at least ten times. No antigen is known for it. After removal of 4 bases from V and 13 bases from J, the junction contained 12 bases not matched to a gene. Germline-derived CDR1 and CDR2 are SGHRS and YFSETQ. The CDR3 consists of 16 residues. TCRdb re-called the 5' RACE reads through MiXCR, storing one row per CDR3 protein. The sample lists roughly 150,000 distinct CDR3 sequences; 7% to 9% were seen once. The sequence came from a man aged 25 to 45 who received the YFV17D yellow fever vaccine. This specimen consisted of CD4+ T cells sorted from PBMCs, obtained 5 days after the yellow fever booster vaccination. The J gene is TRBJ2-1, the V gene TRBV5-1; 15 bases agree with TRBD2. The CDR3 sequence is CASSQTSGTSGRLQFF. DNA of the CDR3: TGCGCCAGCAGCCAAACGTCCGGGACTAGCGGGAGGCTTCAGTTCTTC.